A selection of T cell receptor beta chains follows, all from one sample in a study of blood T cell repertoires in COVID-19. The table came from immunoSEQ multiplex PCR; TCRdb's copy has only in-frame clones and leaves some out. The data hold 96,000 or so clones, with about 88% observed a single time. Material: peripheral blood. These receptors were collected from a woman older than 75 with acute or convalescent COVID-19. CDR3s include the opening cysteine and the closing phenylalanine or tryptophan. Each record gives: clone size, D gene, V gene, J gene, CDR3 protein. The D gene is left open where the match is weak. Size tells how often a clone was seen (once, few, many) or the class of an expanded clone, and some rows leave it out.

-	-	TRBV6-5	TRBJ2-7	CASSYEGGSYEQYF
-	-	TRBV7-2	TRBJ2-7	CASSLKRDSEQYF
once	-	TRBV7-3	TRBJ1-6	CASSLSPPGSYNSPLHF
-	TRBD1	TRBV10-3	TRBJ1-2	CAISENRDSGVYTF
-	TRBD2	TRBV7-9	TRBJ2-7	CASSRVAGGYEQYF
-	-	TRBV4-2	TRBJ1-5	CASSQAGQNNQPQHF
-	TRBD1	TRBV5-8	TRBJ1-6	CASSFKTQGARSSYNSPLHF
once	-	TRBV5-3	TRBJ1-2	CAPLPVPCYGYTF
-	TRBD1	TRBV29-1	TRBJ2-7	CSVAGQGLTYEQYF
-	TRBD1	TRBV27	TRBJ2-1	CASSPGTGTYNEQFF
-	-	TRBV7-2	TRBJ2-1	CASSLRSEYNEQFF
-	-	TRBV2	TRBJ1-6	CASRMTDNSPLHF
-	-	TRBV7-9	TRBJ1-1	CASSSTLGVEAFF
-	TRBD1	TRBV5-4	TRBJ1-6	CASSQPRQGIVSPLHF
-	-	TRBV4-3	TRBJ2-7	CASSQVRSQPTYEQYF
-	-	TRBV5-1	TRBJ2-1	CASSLGYKEQFF
once	-	TRBV29-1	TRBJ2-5	CSVNDGQETQYF
-	TRBD1	TRBV3-1/TRBV3-2	TRBJ1-2	CASSQDPDRGLGGYTF
-	TRBD2	TRBV28	TRBJ2-1	CASSLQLAGAYNEQFF
-	TRBD1	TRBV5-6	TRBJ2-7	CASSWGQVNYEQYF
-	-	TRBV3-1/TRBV3-2	TRBJ2-7	CASSQDPTGYEQYF
-	-	TRBV7-9	TRBJ1-1	CASRPLSGNTEAFF
-	TRBD2	TRBV10-2	TRBJ2-3	CASSRAGDTDTQYF
few	TRBD2	TRBV5-1	TRBJ2-7	CASSLGLAGYSYEQYF
-	-	TRBV4-1	TRBJ1-5	CASSQVRGGEPQHF
-	-	TRBV6-2/TRBV6-3	TRBJ1-2	CASSYAGRNYGYTF
-	-	TRBV2	TRBJ1-2	CASSEGGAASYGYTF
once	TRBD1	TRBV2	TRBJ1-4	CTSSWDRVGTNEKLFF
-	-	TRBV10-3	TRBJ1-1	CAISGRDTEAFF
-	-	TRBV7-9	TRBJ1-2	CASSFESSYGYTF
-	TRBD1	TRBV9	TRBJ1-6	CASSVAQGANNSPLHF
-	TRBD1	TRBV6-2/TRBV6-3	TRBJ1-2	CASSYSAGGGAINYGYTF
-	-	TRBV28	TRBJ1-1	CASRSGGAYTEAFF
-	-	TRBV7-2	TRBJ2-2	CASSPARSGVGELFF
-	TRBD2	TRBV7-2	TRBJ2-7	CASSLGWTSVVYEQYF
-	-	TRBV25-1	TRBJ2-3	CASSEFGGLGTDTQYF
-	-	TRBV7-9	TRBJ1-2	CASSWPRTELYGYTF
-	-	TRBV20-1	TRBJ1-5	CSASMGVRNQPQHF
-	TRBD1	TRBV5-4	TRBJ2-3	CASSLAAGGSTDTQYF
-	-	TRBV11-2	TRBJ1-2	CASSLGAAVYGYTF
-	TRBD2	TRBV6-5	TRBJ2-1	CASRLAGGIYNEQFF
-	TRBD1	TRBV30	TRBJ1-3	CAWSVQGQGWYTIYF
-	-	TRBV18	TRBJ1-2	CASPRSGGPLDGYTF
-	-	TRBV6-6	TRBJ1-2	CASSYGQTNYGYTF
-	-	TRBV9	TRBJ2-7	CASSPRQGAYEQYF
-	TRBD2	TRBV28	TRBJ2-1	CASSLWGAGGYNEQFF
-	-	TRBV6-2/TRBV6-3	TRBJ2-3	CASSYMRSSGLSDTQYF
-	TRBD2	TRBV18	TRBJ2-2	CASSSTSGSTGGELFF
-	-	TRBV19	TRBJ1-2	CASRPGLPGLHYGYTF
-	TRBD1	TRBV6-5	TRBJ2-7	CASSPGQGYGQYF
-	TRBD1	TRBV20-1	TRBJ2-7	CSATTGDEQYF
-	-	TRBV12-3/TRBV12-4	TRBJ1-3	CASSSTAGNTIYF
-	-	TRBV19	TRBJ1-6	CASSRDSPGSSYNSPLHF
-	-	TRBV5-4	TRBJ2-3	CASSLGRRGSTDTQYF
-	-	TRBV29-1	TRBJ1-4	CSVAHRNGEKLFF
-	TRBD1	TRBV2	TRBJ2-7	CASSVSPTGSYEQYF
-	TRBD1	TRBV4-1	TRBJ1-1	CASSHLDRAPEAFF
-	TRBD2	TRBV5-1	TRBJ2-3	CASSSLPGLSTDTQYF